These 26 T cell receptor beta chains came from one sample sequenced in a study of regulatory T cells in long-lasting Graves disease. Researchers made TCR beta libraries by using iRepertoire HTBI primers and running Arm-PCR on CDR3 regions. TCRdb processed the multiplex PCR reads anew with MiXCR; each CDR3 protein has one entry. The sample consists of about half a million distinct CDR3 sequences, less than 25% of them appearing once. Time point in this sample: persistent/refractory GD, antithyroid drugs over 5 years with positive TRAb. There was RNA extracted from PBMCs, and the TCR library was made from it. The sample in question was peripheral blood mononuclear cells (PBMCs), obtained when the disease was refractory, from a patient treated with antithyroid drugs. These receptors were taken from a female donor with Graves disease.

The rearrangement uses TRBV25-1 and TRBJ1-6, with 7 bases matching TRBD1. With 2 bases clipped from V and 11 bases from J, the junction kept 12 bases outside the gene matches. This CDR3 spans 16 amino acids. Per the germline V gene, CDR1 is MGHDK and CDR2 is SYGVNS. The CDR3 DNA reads TGTGCCAGCAGTGAAAGACAGGGTGGTTTGGATCCACCCCTCCACTTT. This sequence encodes CASSERQGGLDPPLHF. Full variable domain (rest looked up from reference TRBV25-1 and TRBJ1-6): EADIYQTPRYLVIGTGKKITLECSQTMGHDKMYWYQQDPGMELHLIHYSYGVNSTEKGDLSSESTVSRIRTEHFPLTLESARPSHTSQYLCASSERQGGLDPPLHFGNGTRLTVT.

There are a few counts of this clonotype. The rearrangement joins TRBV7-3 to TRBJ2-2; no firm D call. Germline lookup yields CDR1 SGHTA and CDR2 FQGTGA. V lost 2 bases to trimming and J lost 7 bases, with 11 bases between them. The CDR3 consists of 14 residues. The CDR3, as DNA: TGTGCCAGCAGCTTACAGGCTCTGGGCGGGGAGCTGTTTTTT. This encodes CASSLQALGGELFF.

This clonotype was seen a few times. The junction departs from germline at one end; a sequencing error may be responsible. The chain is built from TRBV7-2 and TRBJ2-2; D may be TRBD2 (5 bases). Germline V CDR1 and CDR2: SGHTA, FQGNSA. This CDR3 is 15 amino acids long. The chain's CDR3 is CASSRFLANTGEPFF. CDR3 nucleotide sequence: TGTGCCAGCAGCAGATTCCTCGCGAACACCGGGGAGCCGTTTTTT.

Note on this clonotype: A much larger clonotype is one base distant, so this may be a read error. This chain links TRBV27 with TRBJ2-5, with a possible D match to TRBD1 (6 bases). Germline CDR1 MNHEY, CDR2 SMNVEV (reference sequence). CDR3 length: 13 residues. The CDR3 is CASSLTGIETQCF. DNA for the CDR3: TGTGCCAGCAGTTTAACAGGGATAGAGACCCAGTGCTTC.

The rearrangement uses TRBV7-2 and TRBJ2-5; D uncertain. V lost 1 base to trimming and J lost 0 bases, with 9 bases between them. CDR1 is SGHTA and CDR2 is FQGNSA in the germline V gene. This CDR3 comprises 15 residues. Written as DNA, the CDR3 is TGTGCCAGCAGCTTAGAGTTAGGGTACCAAGAGACCCAGTACTTC. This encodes CASSLELGYQETQYF.

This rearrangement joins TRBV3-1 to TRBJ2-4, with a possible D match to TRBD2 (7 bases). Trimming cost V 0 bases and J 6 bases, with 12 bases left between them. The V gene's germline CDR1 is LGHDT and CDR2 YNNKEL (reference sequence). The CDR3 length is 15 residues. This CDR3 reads CASSQDRGARNIQYF. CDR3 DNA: TGTGCCAGCAGCCAAGATCGGGGGGCTAGAAACATTCAGTACTTC.

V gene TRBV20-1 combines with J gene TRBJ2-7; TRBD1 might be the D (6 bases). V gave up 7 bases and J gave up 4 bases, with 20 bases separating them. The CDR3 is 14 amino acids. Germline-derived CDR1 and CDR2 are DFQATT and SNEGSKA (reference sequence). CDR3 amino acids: CSVARRDIPYEQYF. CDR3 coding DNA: TGCAGTGTCGCCCGACGGGACATCCCTTACGAGCAGTACTTC.

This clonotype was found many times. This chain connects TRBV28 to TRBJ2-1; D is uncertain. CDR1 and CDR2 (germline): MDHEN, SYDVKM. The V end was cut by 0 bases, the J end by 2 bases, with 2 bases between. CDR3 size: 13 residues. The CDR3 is CASSLWPYNEQFF. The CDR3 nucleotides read TGTGCCAGCAGTTTATGGCCCTACAATGAGCAGTTCTTC.

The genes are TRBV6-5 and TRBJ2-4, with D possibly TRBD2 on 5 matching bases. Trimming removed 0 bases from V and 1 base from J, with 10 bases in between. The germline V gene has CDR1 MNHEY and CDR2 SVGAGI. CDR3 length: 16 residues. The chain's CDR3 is CASSYSIGEAKNIQYF. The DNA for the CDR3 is TGTGCCAGCAGTTACTCGATCGGGGAGGCCAAAAACATTCAGTACTTC.

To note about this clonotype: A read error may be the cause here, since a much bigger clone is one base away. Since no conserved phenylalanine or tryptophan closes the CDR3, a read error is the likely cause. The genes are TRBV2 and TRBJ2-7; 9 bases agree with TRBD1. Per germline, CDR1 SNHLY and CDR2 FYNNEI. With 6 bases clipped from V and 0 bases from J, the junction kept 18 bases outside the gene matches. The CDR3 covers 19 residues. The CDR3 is CASSQDRGVSGASSYEQYS. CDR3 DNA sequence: TGTGCCAGCAGCCAGGACAGGGGAGTCAGCGGTGCAAGCTCCTACGAGCAGTACTCC.

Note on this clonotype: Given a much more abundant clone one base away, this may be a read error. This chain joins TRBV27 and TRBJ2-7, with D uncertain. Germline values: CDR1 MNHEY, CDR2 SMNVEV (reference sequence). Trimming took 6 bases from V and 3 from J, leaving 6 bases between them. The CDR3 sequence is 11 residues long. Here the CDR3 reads CASRNLYEQYF. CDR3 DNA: TGTGCCAGCAGGAACCTCTACGAGCAGTACTTC.

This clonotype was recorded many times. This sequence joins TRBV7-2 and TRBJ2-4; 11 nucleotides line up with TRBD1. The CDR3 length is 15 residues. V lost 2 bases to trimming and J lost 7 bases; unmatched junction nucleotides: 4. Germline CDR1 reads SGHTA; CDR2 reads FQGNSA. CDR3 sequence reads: CASSLLGDRGNIQYF. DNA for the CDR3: TGTGCCAGCAGCTTATTGGGGGACAGGGGGAACATTCAGTACTTC.

In nucleotides, the CDR3 is TGTGCCAGCTCACCACCTAGCGAGCCTTTTTCCAAAAACATTCAGTACTTC. Encoded protein: CASSPPSEPFSKNIQYF. This sequence joins TRBV18 and TRBJ2-4, with D possibly TRBD2 on 5 matching bases. CDR1 and CDR2 (germline): KGHSH, LQKENI. The V and J ends lost 0 bases and 2 bases respectively, with 14 bases between them. The CDR3 length is 17 residues.

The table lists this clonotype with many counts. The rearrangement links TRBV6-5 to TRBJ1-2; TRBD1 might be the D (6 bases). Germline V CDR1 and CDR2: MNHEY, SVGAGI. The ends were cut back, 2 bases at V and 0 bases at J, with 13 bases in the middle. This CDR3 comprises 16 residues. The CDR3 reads CASSYGYDRPNYGYTF. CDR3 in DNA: TGTGCCAGCAGTTACGGATACGACAGGCCTAACTATGGCTACACCTTC.

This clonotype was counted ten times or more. The CDR3 loop is CASSLAIPNYGYTF. For the CDR3, the DNA is TGTGCCAGCAGCTTAGCGATACCTAACTATGGCTACACCTTC. This chain joins TRBV7-9 and TRBJ1-2; D uncertain. The CDR3 runs to 14 residues. The V gene's germline CDR1 is SEHNR and CDR2 FQNEAQ (reference sequence). V dropped 0 bases and J dropped 0 bases, with 5 bases sitting between them.

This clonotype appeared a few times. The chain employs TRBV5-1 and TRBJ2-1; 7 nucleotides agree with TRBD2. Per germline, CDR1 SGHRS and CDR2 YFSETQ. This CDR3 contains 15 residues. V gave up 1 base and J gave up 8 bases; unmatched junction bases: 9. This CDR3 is CASSLTGRVRDEQFF. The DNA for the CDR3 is TGCGCCAGCAGCTTGACGGGGAGGGTAAGGGATGAGCAGTTCTTC.

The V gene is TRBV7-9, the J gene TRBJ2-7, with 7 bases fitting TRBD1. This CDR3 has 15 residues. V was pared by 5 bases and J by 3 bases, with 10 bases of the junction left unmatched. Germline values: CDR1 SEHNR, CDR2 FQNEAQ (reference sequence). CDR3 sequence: CASSQTGLRFYEQYF. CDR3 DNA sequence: TGTGCCAGCAGCCAGACAGGGTTAAGATTCTACGAGCAGTACTTC.

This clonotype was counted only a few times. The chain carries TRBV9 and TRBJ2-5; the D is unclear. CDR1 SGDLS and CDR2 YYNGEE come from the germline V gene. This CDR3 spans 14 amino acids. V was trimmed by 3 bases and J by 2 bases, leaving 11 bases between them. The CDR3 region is CASSEGWGQETQYF. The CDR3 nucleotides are TGTGCCAGCAGCGAGGGTTGGGGACAAGAGACCCAGTACTTC.

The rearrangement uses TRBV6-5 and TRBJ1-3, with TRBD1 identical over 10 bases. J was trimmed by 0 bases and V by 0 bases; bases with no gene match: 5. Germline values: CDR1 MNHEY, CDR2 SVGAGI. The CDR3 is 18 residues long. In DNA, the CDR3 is TGTGCCAGCAGTTACTCGACGGGGACAGGGGCCTCTGGAAACACCATATATTTT. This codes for CASSYSTGTGASGNTIYF.

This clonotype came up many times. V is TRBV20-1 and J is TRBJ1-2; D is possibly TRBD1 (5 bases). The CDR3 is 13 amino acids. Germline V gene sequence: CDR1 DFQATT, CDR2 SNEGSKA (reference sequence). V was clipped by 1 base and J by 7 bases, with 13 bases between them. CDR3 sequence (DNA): TGCAGTGCTAGAGCCCAGGGAGGGAGTGGCTACACCTTC. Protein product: CSARAQGGSGYTF.

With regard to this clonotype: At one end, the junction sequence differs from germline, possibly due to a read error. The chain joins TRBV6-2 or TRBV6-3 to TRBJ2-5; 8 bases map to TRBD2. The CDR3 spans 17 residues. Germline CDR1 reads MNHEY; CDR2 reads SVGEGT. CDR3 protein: CASGYSSLAGSAETQYF. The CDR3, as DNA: TGTGCCAGCGGTTACTCAAGCTTAGCGGGGAGCGCTGAGACCCAGTACTTC.

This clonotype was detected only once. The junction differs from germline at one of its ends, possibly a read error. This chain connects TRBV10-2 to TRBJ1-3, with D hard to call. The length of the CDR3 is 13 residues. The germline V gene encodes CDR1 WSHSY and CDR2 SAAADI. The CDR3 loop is CASSEVGGNTMYF. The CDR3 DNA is TGCGCCAGCAGTGAGGTTGGTGGAAACACCATGTATTTT.

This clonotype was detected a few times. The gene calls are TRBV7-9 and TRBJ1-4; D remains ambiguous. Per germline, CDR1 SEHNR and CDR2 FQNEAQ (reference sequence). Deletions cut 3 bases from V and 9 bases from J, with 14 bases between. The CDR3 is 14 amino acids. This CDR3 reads CASSFQRQEKKLFF. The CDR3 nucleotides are TGTGCCAGCAGCTTCCAGAGGCAGGAGAAAAAACTGTTTTTT.

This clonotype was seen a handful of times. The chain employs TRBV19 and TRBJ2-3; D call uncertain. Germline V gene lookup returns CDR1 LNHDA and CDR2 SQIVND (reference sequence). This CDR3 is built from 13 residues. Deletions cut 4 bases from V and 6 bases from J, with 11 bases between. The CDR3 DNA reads TGTGCCAGTAGTACGCTCTTTGGGGATACGCAGTATTTT. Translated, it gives CASSTLFGDTQYF.

In DNA, the CDR3 is TGTGCCAGCAGCAAAGGACCCGCCCGCGGGGAGGATGAGCAGTTCTTC. Residues: CASSKGPARGEDEQFF. The chain recombines TRBV7-2 with TRBJ2-1, with TRBD2 as a possible D gene (6 bases). This CDR3 comprises 16 residues. V was trimmed by 5 bases and J by 8 bases, leaving 22 bases between them. Germline assignment: CDR1 SGHTA and CDR2 FQGNSA. Using reference TRBV7-2 and TRBJ2-1 for the parts outside the CDR3, the full variable domain is GAGVSQSPSNKVTEKGKDVELRCDPISGHTALYWYRQSLGQGLEFLIYFQGNSAPDKSGLPSDRFSAERTGGSVSTLTIQRTQQEDSAVYLCASSKGPARGEDEQFFGPGTRLTVL.

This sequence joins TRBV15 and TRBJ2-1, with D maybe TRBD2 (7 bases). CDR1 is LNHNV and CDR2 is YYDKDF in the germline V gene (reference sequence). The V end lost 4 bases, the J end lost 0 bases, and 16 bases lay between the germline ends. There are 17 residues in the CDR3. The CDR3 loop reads CATSILGEGHSYNEQFF. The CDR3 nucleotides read TGTGCCACCAGCATCCTAGGGGAGGGACACTCCTACAATGAGCAGTTCTTC.